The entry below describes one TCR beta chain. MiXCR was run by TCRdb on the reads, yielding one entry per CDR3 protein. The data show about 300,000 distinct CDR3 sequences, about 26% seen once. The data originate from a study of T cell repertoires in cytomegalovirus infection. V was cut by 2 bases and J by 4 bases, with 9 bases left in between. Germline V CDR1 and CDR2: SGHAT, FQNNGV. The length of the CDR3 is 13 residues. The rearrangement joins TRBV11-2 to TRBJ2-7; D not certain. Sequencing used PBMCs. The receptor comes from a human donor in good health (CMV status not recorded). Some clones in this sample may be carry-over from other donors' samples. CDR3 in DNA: TGTGCCAGCAGCTTAAGTACCGGGTACGAGCAGTACTTC. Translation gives CASSLSTGYEQYF.